The rows below give T cell receptor beta chains drawn from one sample of a study of T-cell memory formation after mild COVID-19. TCRdb used MiXCR to reprocess the 5' RACE reads, holding one entry per CDR3 protein. The table includes 250,000 to 350,000 distinct CDR3 sequences, roughly 15% detected once. The sample comprised PBMCs or a T cell subset sorted from them (not recorded which). The receptors derive from a man in his late teens or twenties who had mild COVID-19 (a few samples of this study predate the infection). Cell type and time point are not known. The CDR3 runs from the conserved cysteine through the conserved F or W. The order of the fields is V gene, J gene, clone size, D gene, CDR3 DNA, CDR3 protein. The D gene is left open where the match is weak. The listing skips clone size in some rows; elsewhere it reads once, few, many or a size class.

v_call: TRBV19; j_call: TRBJ2-2; clone_size: -; d_call: -; cdr3_nt: TGTGCCAGTAGCGGACTGTTCACCGGGGAGCTGTTTTTT; cdr3_aa: CASSGLFTGELFF
v_call: TRBV29-1; j_call: TRBJ1-1; clone_size: -; d_call: -; cdr3_nt: TGCAGCGCCTTGAGTGGAGTAAGCGCTGAAGCTTTCTTT; cdr3_aa: CSALSGVSAEAFF
v_call: TRBV2; j_call: TRBJ1-2; clone_size: few; d_call: -; cdr3_nt: TGTGCCAGCAGTGAAGATGGGACCTTCTATGGCTACACCTTC; cdr3_aa: CASSEDGTFYGYTF
v_call: TRBV7-9; j_call: TRBJ1-2; clone_size: many; d_call: -; cdr3_nt: TGTGCCAGCAGCTTAGGTGCGGCAGGAGCTTATGGCTACACCTTC; cdr3_aa: CASSLGAAGAYGYTF
v_call: TRBV12-3/TRBV12-4; j_call: TRBJ1-1; clone_size: few; d_call: -; cdr3_nt: TGTGCCAGCAGTTCCGGGGGCCCTGAAGCTTTCTTT; cdr3_aa: CASSSGGPEAFF
v_call: TRBV9; j_call: TRBJ1-2; clone_size: -; d_call: TRBD1; cdr3_nt: TGTGCCAGCAGGCGGACAGGGGGGAATGGCTACACCTTC; cdr3_aa: CASRRTGGNGYTF
v_call: TRBV5-1; j_call: TRBJ2-1; clone_size: few; d_call: -; cdr3_nt: TGCGCCAGCAGCTTGGTGGCAGTGATAAAATCCTACAATGAGCAGTTCTTC; cdr3_aa: CASSLVAVIKSYNEQFF
v_call: TRBV14; j_call: TRBJ2-7; clone_size: few; d_call: -; cdr3_nt: TGTGCCAGCAGCCAAGATGTAGAGATTAACGAGCAGTACTTC; cdr3_aa: CASSQDVEINEQYF
v_call: TRBV6-2/TRBV6-3; j_call: TRBJ2-4; clone_size: -; d_call: -; cdr3_nt: TGTGCCAGCAGTTACTCGGGGGGTTCGGCCAAAAACATTCAGTACTTC; cdr3_aa: CASSYSGGSAKNIQYF
v_call: TRBV13; j_call: TRBJ1-1; clone_size: -; d_call: TRBD1; cdr3_nt: TGTGCCACCCTATCAATGTGGGTACCGGTAGAGGGGGCGTCCGGTGAAGCTTTCTTT; cdr3_aa: CATLSMWVPVEGASGEAFF
v_call: TRBV12-3/TRBV12-4; j_call: TRBJ1-6; clone_size: -; d_call: -; cdr3_nt: TGTGCCAGCAGTGCCGACCCTCCGCCGTCACCCCTCCACTTT; cdr3_aa: CASSADPPPSPLHF
v_call: TRBV15; j_call: TRBJ1-1; clone_size: few; d_call: -; cdr3_nt: TGTGCCACCAGCAGAGAGAGGGGGTCTGAAGCTTTCTTT; cdr3_aa: CATSRERGSEAFF
v_call: TRBV20-1; j_call: TRBJ2-7; clone_size: -; d_call: -; cdr3_nt: TGCAGTGCTAGACCCGGGGGTGGGCCCTACGAGCAGTACTTC; cdr3_aa: CSARPGGGPYEQYF
v_call: TRBV11-2; j_call: TRBJ2-3; clone_size: few; d_call: TRBD2; cdr3_nt: TGTGCCAGCAGCTTAAGACTAGCGGGGGGTTGGGCGCAGTATTTT; cdr3_aa: CASSLRLAGGWAQYF
v_call: TRBV5-1; j_call: TRBJ1-2; clone_size: -; d_call: -; cdr3_nt: TGCGCCAGCAGCGAAGGGGAATCTGGCTACACCTTC; cdr3_aa: CASSEGESGYTF
v_call: TRBV6-6; j_call: TRBJ1-4; clone_size: many; d_call: -; cdr3_nt: TGTGCCAGCACCACCAGTTGGGGGGAGGTCAAACTGTTTTTT; cdr3_aa: CASTTSWGEVKLFF
v_call: TRBV20-1; j_call: TRBJ2-2; clone_size: -; d_call: -; cdr3_nt: TGCAGTGCTAGGAACAGCGCGAACACCGGGGAGCTGTTTTTT; cdr3_aa: CSARNSANTGELFF
v_call: TRBV5-1; j_call: TRBJ1-2; clone_size: few; d_call: -; cdr3_nt: TGCGCCAGCAGCTTGGGAAGGGAGCGCTATGGCTACACCTTC; cdr3_aa: CASSLGRERYGYTF
v_call: TRBV11-2; j_call: TRBJ2-1; clone_size: -; d_call: -; cdr3_nt: TGTGCCAGCAGCTTTGGCGTGGGATCCTACAATGAGCAGTTCTTC; cdr3_aa: CASSFGVGSYNEQFF
v_call: TRBV4-2; j_call: TRBJ1-2; clone_size: -; d_call: TRBD1; cdr3_nt: TGTGCCAGCAGCCAAGACTCCGGGACAGCGAATGGCTACACCTTC; cdr3_aa: CASSQDSGTANGYTF
v_call: TRBV9; j_call: TRBJ1-4; clone_size: -; d_call: -; cdr3_nt: TGTGCCAGCAGCGTAGACGGAGAGCCTGAAAAACTGTTTTTT; cdr3_aa: CASSVDGEPEKLFF
v_call: TRBV15; j_call: TRBJ2-3; clone_size: few; d_call: TRBD2; cdr3_nt: TGTGCCACCAGCAGAGTCGATTCGCAACTAGCGGGCACAGATACGCAGTATTTT; cdr3_aa: CATSRVDSQLAGTDTQYF
v_call: TRBV7-9; j_call: TRBJ1-1; clone_size: few; d_call: -; cdr3_nt: TGTGCCAGCAGCTCAGCCCAGGGTAGGGACACTGAAGCTTTCTTT; cdr3_aa: CASSSAQGRDTEAFF
v_call: TRBV7-6; j_call: TRBJ2-7; clone_size: -; d_call: TRBD1; cdr3_nt: TGTGCCAGCAGCCAAACAGGGGGCTACGAGCAGTACTTC; cdr3_aa: CASSQTGGYEQYF
v_call: TRBV2; j_call: TRBJ2-5; clone_size: few; d_call: TRBD2; cdr3_nt: TGTGCCAGCAGTGCGGCTAGCGGGGGGGAAGAGACCCAGTACTTC; cdr3_aa: CASSAASGGEETQYF
v_call: TRBV11-3; j_call: TRBJ1-6; clone_size: -; d_call: -; cdr3_nt: TGTGCCAGCAGTTTGGACGGCAATTCACCCCTCCACTTT; cdr3_aa: CASSLDGNSPLHF
v_call: TRBV4-1; j_call: TRBJ1-6; clone_size: -; d_call: -; cdr3_nt: TGCGCCAGCAGCCAAGTCGGTCTAGAATATAATTCACCCCTCCACTTT; cdr3_aa: CASSQVGLEYNSPLHF
v_call: TRBV4-3; j_call: TRBJ1-6; clone_size: -; d_call: TRBD1; cdr3_nt: TGCGCCAGCAGCCAAGCCCTGGACAGGGGGCTCAGATCACCCCTCCACTTT; cdr3_aa: CASSQALDRGLRSPLHF
v_call: TRBV28; j_call: TRBJ2-5; clone_size: medium-sized; d_call: -; cdr3_nt: TGTGCCAGCAGGCCACAGGGAAAAGAGACCCAGTACTTC; cdr3_aa: CASRPQGKETQYF
v_call: TRBV29-1; j_call: TRBJ1-2; clone_size: few; d_call: -; cdr3_nt: TGCACCCCGGGGAGCTATGGCTACACCTTC; cdr3_aa: CTPGSYGYTF
v_call: TRBV6-6; j_call: TRBJ1-5; clone_size: -; d_call: -; cdr3_nt: TGTGCCACCTCGTTGAATGGGAGAAATCAGCCCCAGCATTTT; cdr3_aa: CATSLNGRNQPQHF
v_call: TRBV20-1; j_call: TRBJ2-5; clone_size: few; d_call: -; cdr3_nt: TGCAGTGCCACGACGGCCCAAGAGACCCAGTACTTC; cdr3_aa: CSATTAQETQYF
v_call: TRBV4-2; j_call: TRBJ2-7; clone_size: -; d_call: -; cdr3_nt: TGTGCCAGCAGCCAAGATCGGGAACATGGGACCATTCAGGGCGAGCAGTACTTC; cdr3_aa: CASSQDREHGTIQGEQYF
v_call: TRBV12-3/TRBV12-4; j_call: TRBJ2-3; clone_size: few; d_call: TRBD2; cdr3_nt: TGTGCCAGCAGTCCGAATCTAGCGGGGGGCACAGATACGCAGTATTTT; cdr3_aa: CASSPNLAGGTDTQYF
v_call: TRBV6-2/TRBV6-3; j_call: TRBJ2-5; clone_size: few; d_call: TRBD2; cdr3_nt: TGTGCCAGCAGGGCGACGGGGGGTGAGACCCAGTACTTC; cdr3_aa: CASRATGGETQYF
v_call: TRBV18; j_call: TRBJ1-1; clone_size: few; d_call: -; cdr3_nt: TGTGCCAGCTCACCACCATGGGGCAGGGGATCTCAAGCTTTCTTT; cdr3_aa: CASSPPWGRGSQAFF
v_call: TRBV7-2; j_call: TRBJ2-3; clone_size: few; d_call: -; cdr3_nt: TGTGGAGTGGGCGGGCGCGGAGATACGCAGTATTTT; cdr3_aa: CGVGGRGDTQYF